These 26 T cell receptor beta chains were sequenced from one sample in a study of vaccination and CD4 T cells after COVID-19 (dated 2022 in TCRdb). Libraries were constructed by PCR. Data came from an Illumina iSeq 100. TCRdb took the public reads, trimmed them with fastp at Q25, ran MiXCR for clone calling and kept in-frame beta chains. Each entry merges the rows of one CDR3 protein and shows their most common DNA and genes. In this sample the table shows about 40,000 distinct CDR3 sequences, approximately 40% of which occur a single time. Of the sample, 5% to 6.5% falls within the top ten clones. The time point tag for this specimen amounts to: late sampling 161 to 241 days after vaccination in three convalescent patients. Sequences were derived from CD4+ T cells from blood, sampled about 7 months after SARS-CoV-2 vaccination. These receptor sequences come from a human donor who had recovered from COVID-19.

V usage is TRBV20-1 and J usage is TRBJ2-1, with 8 positions matching TRBD1. Germline V lookup: CDR1 DFQATT, CDR2 SNEGSKA (reference sequence). This CDR3 comprises 16 residues. Trimming took 6 bases from V and 0 from J; bases not matched to a gene: 10. CDR3 nucleotide sequence: TGCAGTGCCGTCGCACTCGGGACAGGCTCCTACAATGAGCAGTTCTTC. Translated, it gives CSAVALGTGSYNEQFF.

This clonotype appeared a few times. This chain uses TRBV15 with TRBJ2-1, with TRBD2 identical over 11 bases. V dropped 2 bases and J dropped 5; count of bases not matched to a gene: 2. Per the germline V gene, CDR1 is LNHNV and CDR2 is YYDKDF (reference sequence). The CDR3 has 15 residues. CDR3 in amino acids: CATSRRLAGHNEQFF. DNA for the CDR3: TGTGCCACCAGCAGAAGACTAGCGGGACACAATGAGCAGTTCTTC.

This chain connects TRBV28 to TRBJ1-1; weak D call: TRBD1 (6 bases). V was cut by 4 bases and J by 0 bases, with 12 bases left in between. From germline, CDR1 is MDHEN and CDR2 SYDVKM. The CDR3 totals 15 residues. For the CDR3, the DNA is TGTGCCAGCAGTTCCGAGGGGGTACTGAACACTGAAGCTTTCTTT. It encodes CASSSEGVLNTEAFF.

This clonotype has more than one count but fewer than ten. This chain connects TRBV7-8 to TRBJ1-6; no clear D. The CDR3 covers 18 residues. V was trimmed by 5 bases and J by 0 bases, leaving 17 bases between them. Germline lookup yields CDR1 SGHVS and CDR2 FQNEAQ. The DNA of the CDR3 is TGTGCCAGCAGCCCGAGCTCGGCCCAGAGCTCCTATAATTCACCCCTCCACTTT. Amino acid sequence: CASSPSSAQSSYNSPLHF.

The chain is built from TRBV6-2 or TRBV6-3 and TRBJ2-7, with TRBD1 identical over 8 bases. With 6 bases clipped from V and 2 bases from J, the junction kept 3 bases outside the gene matches. Germline V gene data show CDR1 as MNHEY and CDR2 as SVGEGT. The CDR3 is 13 amino acids. This CDR3 reads CASRRTGPYEQYF. Written as DNA, the CDR3 is TGTGCCAGCAGGCGGACAGGGCCCTACGAGCAGTACTTC.

The rearrangement uses TRBV7-8 and TRBJ2-7; the D gene is possibly TRBD2 (6 bases). V was cut by 5 bases and J by 3 bases, with 14 bases left in between. This CDR3 is 14 amino acids long. Germline CDR1 and CDR2: SGHVS and FQNEAQ. CDR3 protein: CASSARGSVYEQYF. As DNA, the CDR3 is TGTGCCAGCAGCGCCCGGGGGAGCGTCTACGAGCAGTACTTC.

V and J are TRBV7-6 and TRBJ2-7, with 11 bases identical to TRBD2. J gave up 2 bases and V 5 bases, and 8 bases lay outside the gene matches. The length of the CDR3 is 16 residues. Germline CDR1 SGHVS, CDR2 FNYEAQ. CDR3 DNA: TGTGCCAGCAGCCCGCGCTCACTAGCGGGGGCCTACGAGCAGTACTTC. It yields the protein CASSPRSLAGAYEQYF.

The chain combines TRBV18 with TRBJ1-2; the match to TRBD1 covers 10 bases. The trim removed 3 bases at V and 7 bases at J, leaving 11 bases unmatched. This CDR3 is built from 16 residues. The germline gives CDR1 KGHSH, CDR2 LQKENI. The chain's CDR3 is CASSPPGQGSLAGYTF. The DNA for the CDR3 is TGTGCCAGCTCACCCCCGGGACAGGGGAGCCTTGCTGGCTACACCTTC.

The rearrangement uses TRBV6-1 and TRBJ2-1; tentative D call: TRBD2 (6 bases). Germline lookup yields CDR1 MNHNS and CDR2 SASEGT. The CDR3 extends over 16 amino acids. V was pared by 7 bases and J by 0 bases, with 16 bases between. In DNA form, the CDR3 reads TGTGCCAGCACCCGGAATAGCGGAAGCTCCTACAATGAGCAGTTCTTC. Translating it yields CASTRNSGSSYNEQFF.

This sequence joins TRBV20-1 and TRBJ2-3; 7 bases are a match to TRBD2. This CDR3 has 14 residues. The germline gives CDR1 DFQATT, CDR2 SNEGSKA (reference sequence). Losses at the gene ends were 5 bases for V and 7 bases for J; bases not matched to a gene: 12. DNA for the CDR3: TGCAGTGCTCCCAGCGGGACGTCCCGGCATACGCAGTATTTT. Translating it yields CSAPSGTSRHTQYF.

J is TRBJ1-1 and V is TRBV20-1, with D uncertain. The CDR3 consists of 13 residues. CDR1 DFQATT and CDR2 SNEGSKA come from the germline V gene (reference sequence). The V end was cut by 3 bases, the J end by 7 bases, with 15 bases between. The CDR3 sequence: CSASFVVGNEAFF. The CDR3 DNA is TGCAGTGCTAGCTTCGTGGTGGGGAATGAAGCTTTCTTT.

V and J are TRBV19 and TRBJ1-5, with 7 positions matching TRBD1. The junction had 18 bases not matched to a gene; V was cut back by 6 bases and J by 4 bases. This CDR3 comprises 18 residues. CDR1 and CDR2 from the germline V gene are LNHDA and SQIVND (reference sequence). The CDR3 nucleotides are TGTGCCAGTAGGACAACAGGGGACCAAGGAGGAATTAATCAGCCCCAGCATTTT. The encoded protein is CASRTTGDQGGINQPQHF.

The chain joins TRBV6-2 or TRBV6-3 to TRBJ2-3, with D perhaps TRBD1 (5 bases). CDR1 is MNHEY and CDR2 is SVGEGT in the germline V gene. The ends were cut back, 0 bases at V and 2 bases at J, with 9 bases in the middle. The CDR3 covers 15 residues. The CDR3 DNA reads as TGTGCCAGCAGTTACTCCGAGACAGACACAGATACGCAGTATTTT. This encodes CASSYSETDTDTQYF.

This rearrangement joins TRBV28 to TRBJ1-1; 10 bases map to TRBD1. The CDR3 consists of 15 residues. Germline assignment: CDR1 MDHEN and CDR2 SYDVKM. J lost 3 bases, V lost 5 bases, and 6 bases had no gene match. CDR3 loop: CASSATGGAHTEAFF. The DNA for the CDR3 is TGTGCCAGCAGTGCGACAGGGGGCGCTCACACTGAAGCTTTCTTT.

The rearrangement joins TRBV20-1 to TRBJ2-2; 11 positions agree with TRBD2. After removal of 3 bases from V and 7 bases from J, the junction contained 10 bases not matched to a gene. The CDR3 spans 16 residues. Germline CDR1 and CDR2: DFQATT and SNEGSKA (reference sequence). CDR3 region: CSARPSLAGGSGELFF. The CDR3 DNA is TGCAGTGCTAGGCCGTCCCTAGCGGGAGGAAGCGGGGAGCTGTTTTTT.

The chain recombines TRBV4-2 with TRBJ2-7; a weak D match, TRBD1 (5 bases). Germline V CDR1 and CDR2: LGHNA, YNFKEQ. The CDR3 runs to 14 residues. V dropped 3 bases and J dropped 2 bases, with 11 bases sitting between them. CDR3 coding DNA: TGTGCCAGCAGCCAGGTCAGGGATACCTACGAGCAGTACTTC. Amino acid sequence: CASSQVRDTYEQYF.

Only a few counts were recorded for this clonotype. This chain joins TRBV7-9 and TRBJ1-2; TRBD1 matches 9 bases. The CDR3 spans 15 residues. Germline V lookup: CDR1 SEHNR, CDR2 FQNEAQ (reference sequence). J gave up 7 bases and V 1 base, and 7 bases lay outside the gene matches. Here the CDR3 DNA reads TGTGCCAGCAGCTTAGGCGGGACAGGGTACCGTGGCTACACCTTC. Protein product: CASSLGGTGYRGYTF.

The rearrangement joins TRBV24-1 to TRBJ2-1; 12 bases match TRBD2. Unmatched junction bases numbered 17, after V lost 2 bases and J lost 10 bases. This CDR3 contains 19 residues. CDR1 KGHDR and CDR2 SFDVKD come from the germline V gene. The chain's CDR3 is CATSDSAPTSGRTQGEQFF. CDR3 nucleotide sequence: TGTGCCACCAGTGATTCCGCGCCTACTAGCGGGAGGACTCAAGGGGAGCAGTTCTTC.

This clonotype was seen a few times. CDR3 nucleotides: TGCAGTGCTAGGCTCCAGCGGAGCACAGATACGCAGTATTTT. Amino acids: CSARLQRSTDTQYF. V and J are TRBV20-1 and TRBJ2-3, with D maybe TRBD2 (5 bases). The CDR3 has 14 residues. The V gene's germline CDR1 is DFQATT and CDR2 SNEGSKA (reference sequence). The V and J ends lost 3 bases and 0 bases respectively, with 10 bases between them.

The CDR3 bases are TGTGTTGCGGATAACCAAGAGACCCAGTACTTC. Amino acids: CVADNQETQYF. The chain uses TRBV30 and TRBJ2-5, with no clear D. Germline-derived CDR1 and CDR2 are GTSNPN and SVGIG (reference sequence). CDR3 length: 11 amino acids.

This chain joins TRBV28 and TRBJ1-1, with D perhaps matching TRBD1 (6 bases). Germline V gene lookup returns CDR1 MDHEN and CDR2 SYDVKM. Trimming removed 4 bases at V and 3 bases at J, with 18 bases between. The CDR3 extends over 16 amino acids. For the CDR3, the DNA is TGTGCCAGCAGTTCCCCGGGACACACAATTTACACTGAAGCTTTCTTT. As protein: CASSSPGHTIYTEAFF.

The chain carries TRBV6-1 and TRBJ1-1; TRBD1 matches at 10 bases. The CDR3 length is 16 residues. Per the germline V gene, CDR1 is MNHNS and CDR2 is SASEGT. Germline trimming cut 6 bases from V and 1 base from J; bases unmatched to any gene: 8. The CDR3 DNA follows: TGTGCCAGCAGGGGACCGGGACAGGGGCCGAACACTGAAGCTTTCTTT. Protein sequence: CASRGPGQGPNTEAFF.

CDR3 amino acids: CAISGPTGSSYEQYF. The CDR3 DNA reads TGTGCCATCAGTGGCCCGACGGGAAGCTCCTACGAGCAGTACTTC. The chain couples TRBV10-3 to TRBJ2-7, with D possibly being TRBD2 (5 bases). V shed 4 bases and J shed 0 bases, with 13 bases lying between them. The V gene's germline CDR1 is ENHRY and CDR2 SYGVKD. The CDR3 spans 15 residues.

This clonotype has only a few counts. The chain has TRBV7-8 and TRBJ2-7, with D possibly TRBD2 on 6 matching bases. CDR3 length equals 16 residues. The V gene lost 2 bases and the J gene lost 2 bases, with 16 bases spanning the gap. Germline CDR1 reads SGHVS; CDR2 reads FQNEAQ. The CDR3 protein is CASSLNSGTSPYEQYF. CDR3 in DNA: TGTGCCAGCAGCTTAAATTCCGGGACTTCACCCTACGAGCAGTACTTC. Using reference TRBV7-8 and TRBJ2-7 for the parts outside the CDR3, the full variable domain is GAGVSQSPRYKVAKRGQDVALRCDPISGHVSLFWYQQALGQGPEFLTYFQNEAQLDKSGLPSDRFFAERPEGSVSTLKIQRTQQEDSAVYLCASSLNSGTSPYEQYFGPGTRLTVT.

The chain has TRBV7-8 and TRBJ2-1; the D gene is possibly TRBD2 (5 bases). CDR1 is SGHVS, CDR2 FQNEAQ, per germline. The CDR3 sequence is 16 residues long. The V end was cut by 5 bases, the J end by 7 bases, with 21 bases between. CDR3 nucleotide sequence: TGTGCCAGCAGCCGGCGGGCAGCGGAGACACTTAATGAGCAGTTCTTC. Protein: CASSRRAAETLNEQFF.

A few counts support this clonotype. The genes are TRBV6-1 and TRBJ1-5, with 8 bases that match TRBD1. The CDR3 contains 22 residues. CDR1 and CDR2 (germline): MNHNS, SASEGT. Losses at the gene ends were 7 bases for V and 2 bases for J; bases not matched to a gene: 28. This CDR3 reads CASNEVHNPWTGPLRGNQPQHF. The CDR3 DNA is TGTGCCAGCAATGAGGTTCATAACCCCTGGACAGGGCCCCTTAGGGGCAATCAGCCCCAGCATTTT.